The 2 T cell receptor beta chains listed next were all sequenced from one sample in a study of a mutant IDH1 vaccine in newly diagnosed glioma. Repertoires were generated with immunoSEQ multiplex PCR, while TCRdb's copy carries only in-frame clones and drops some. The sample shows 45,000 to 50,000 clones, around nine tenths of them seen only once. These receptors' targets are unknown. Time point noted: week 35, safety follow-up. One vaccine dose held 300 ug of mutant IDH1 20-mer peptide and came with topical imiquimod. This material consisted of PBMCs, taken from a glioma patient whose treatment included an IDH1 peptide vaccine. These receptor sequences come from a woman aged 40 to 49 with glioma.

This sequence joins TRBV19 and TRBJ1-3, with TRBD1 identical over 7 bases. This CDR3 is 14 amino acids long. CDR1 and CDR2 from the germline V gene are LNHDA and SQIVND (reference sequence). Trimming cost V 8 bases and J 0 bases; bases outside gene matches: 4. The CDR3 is CASATGDSGNTIYF. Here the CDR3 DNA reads TGTGCCAGTGCCACAGGGGACTCTGGAAACACCATATATTTT.

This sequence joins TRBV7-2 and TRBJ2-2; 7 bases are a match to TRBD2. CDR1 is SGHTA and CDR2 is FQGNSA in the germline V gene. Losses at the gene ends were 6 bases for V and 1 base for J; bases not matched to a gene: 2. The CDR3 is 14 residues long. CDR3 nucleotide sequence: TGTGCCAGCAGGATAGCGGGGAACACCGGGGAGCTGTTTTTT. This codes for CASRIAGNTGELFF.